This T cell receptor beta chain was captured by sequencing in a study of long-term antiretroviral therapy in people with HIV. The authors ran the immunoSEQ assay, v3.0, at survey level. Each sample had sequencing targeting 40,000-50,000 T-cell genomes. Assay used: immunoSEQ multiplex PCR; TCRdb lists only in-frame clones, some missing. The data hold about 23,000 clones, with around nine tenths observed a single time. Points from the study as a whole: Once patients were on ART, diversity went higher but still fell short of transplant donor controls. Regardless of time point, clones expanded before ART dominated the repertoire.

A remark on this clone: The antigen is not known.

This TCR was sampled from a man aged 55 to 70 with HIV. The sample here was unsorted PBMCs, taken 0.6 years after starting antiretroviral therapy.

The CDR3 DNA sequence: TGTGCCAGCAGACAGGAAAACTATGGCTACACCTTC. It encodes CASRQENYGYTF. The chain carries TRBV6-6 and TRBJ1-2; D possibly corresponds to TRBD1 (5 bases). The CDR3 contains 12 residues. Trimming cost V 6 bases and J 2 bases, with 7 bases left between them. Germline CDR1 MNHNY, CDR2 SVGAGI (reference sequence).